The text below deals with one T cell receptor beta chain. The sample contains more than one DNA sequence encoding this CDR3. This entry belongs to a study of blood T cell repertoires in COVID-19. About the study: Acute and convalescent COVID-19 samples came from the United States, Italy and Spain. From T cells, B-cell-depleted T cells, or PBMCs came the material, which was cDNA or gDNA.

Original handling: Estimates of nucleated cell counts were drawn from the amplification of reference gene primers. The repertoire was sequenced with immunoSEQ multiplex PCR; TCRdb's copy has only in-frame clones and lacks some. V and J calls and clone size are as listed in that table; D and trimming were resolved from the DNA. The sample consists of 200,000 to 250,000 clones, 88% of them appearing once. The CDR3 is 15 amino acids. Between the trimmed V and J ends, which lost 2 bases and 0 bases, there was a span of 8 bases. The germline gives CDR1 LNHDA, CDR2 SQIVND (reference sequence). This TCR was sampled from a man between 18 and 35 years old with active or convalescent COVID-19. Sequenced input: peripheral blood. The gene calls are TRBV19 and TRBJ2-1; tentative D call: TRBD1 (5 bases). The CDR3 reads CASSIRGSSYNEQFF. CDR3 DNA: TGTGCCAGTAGTATAAGGGGAAGCTCCTACAATGAGCAGTTCTTC.